The sample holds many counts of the clone carrying this TCR beta chain. Its antigen is not known. As processed by the authors: ImmunoSEQ yielded junction-only sequences lacking quality scores, so filtering differed. The protocol was immunoSEQ multiplex PCR, while the TCRdb copy is restricted to in-frame clones and leaves out a portion. Clone size and the V and J calls come from that table; the DNA yielded D and trimming. The data contain 600,000 to 800,000 clones, 55% to 75% of them singletons. These data originate in a study of shared clonotypes between healthy human individuals. General study findings and limits: The small donor group covered limited genetic and exposure diversity. Compared with memory subsets, naive subsets generally had larger estimated richness.

The V and J ends lost 4 bases and 2 bases, in that order; junction bases with no gene match: 7. The germline CDR1 and CDR2 sequences are LGHNA and YNFKEQ. CDR3 length: 17 residues. The chain carries TRBV4-2 and TRBJ2-1; 11 bases agree with TRBD2. The sequence was collected from a woman aged 25 to 39 in good health. Sequenced sample: memory CD4+ T cells sorted from blood. Stated subset: CD45RA-negative fraction. The DNA for the CDR3 is TGTGCCAGCAGCCCCGCCGGGACTAGCGGTACCTACAATGAGCAGTTCTTC. Amino acid sequence: CASSPAGTSGTYNEQFF.